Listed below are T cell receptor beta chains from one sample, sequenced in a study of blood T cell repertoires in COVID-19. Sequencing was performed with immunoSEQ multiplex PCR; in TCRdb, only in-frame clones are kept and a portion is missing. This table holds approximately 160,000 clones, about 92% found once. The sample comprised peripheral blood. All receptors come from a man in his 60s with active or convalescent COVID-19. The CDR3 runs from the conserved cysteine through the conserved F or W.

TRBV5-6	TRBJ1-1	CASSNRVNTEAFF
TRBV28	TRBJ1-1	CASSPRRGANTEAFF
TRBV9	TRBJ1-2	CASSVGQGGFYGYTF
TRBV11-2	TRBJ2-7	CASSLGWGTTYEQYF
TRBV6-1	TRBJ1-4	CASSEGQGWEKLFF
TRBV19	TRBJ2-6	CASSITWTASSGANVLTF
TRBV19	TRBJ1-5	CASSSSNGGNSNQPQHF
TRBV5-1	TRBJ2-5	CASRPLGQIQETQYF
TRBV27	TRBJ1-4	CASSLSLPMGGEKLFF
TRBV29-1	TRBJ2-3	CSVESGAFITDTQYF
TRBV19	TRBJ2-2	CATSTNYHLNTGELFF